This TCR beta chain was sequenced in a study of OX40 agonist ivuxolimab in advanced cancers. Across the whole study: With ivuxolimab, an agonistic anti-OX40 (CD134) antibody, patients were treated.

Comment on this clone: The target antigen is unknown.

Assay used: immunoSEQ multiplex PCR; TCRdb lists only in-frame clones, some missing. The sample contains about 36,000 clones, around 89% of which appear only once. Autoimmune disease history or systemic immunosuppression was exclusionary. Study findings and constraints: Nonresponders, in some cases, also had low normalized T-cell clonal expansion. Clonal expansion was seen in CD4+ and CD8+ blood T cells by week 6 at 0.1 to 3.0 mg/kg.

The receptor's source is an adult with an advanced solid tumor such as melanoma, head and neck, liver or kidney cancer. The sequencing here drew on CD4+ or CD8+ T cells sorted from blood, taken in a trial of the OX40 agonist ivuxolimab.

The CDR3 coding sequence is TGCGCCAGCAGCCGAAGAGGATTGACGACAGGGGTCGTTGGCTATGGCTACACCTTC. Translation: CASSRRGLTTGVVGYGYTF. This chain connects TRBV5-1 to TRBJ1-2, with TRBD1 matching 8 bases. Germline assignment: CDR1 SGHRS and CDR2 YFSETQ. The CDR3 runs to 19 residues. Trimming at V came to 4 bases and at J to 4 bases, leaving 21 bases not matched to a gene.